The 20 T cell receptor beta chains given below trace back to one sample, sequenced in a study of shared clonotypes between healthy human individuals. Some clones are missing from TCRdb's copy, which holds only in-frame ones; the method was immunoSEQ multiplex PCR. This repertoire shows approximately 2.5 million clones, roughly 93% found once; its top ten account for more than 0.35%. Sequencing input: naive CD4+ T cells from PBMCs. Indicated subset: CD45RA+ positively selected. The receptor set was obtained from a man between 18 and 35 years old in good health. Some clones in this sample may be carry-over from other donors' samples.

V usage is TRBV5-1 and J usage is TRBJ1-2, with 7 bases that match TRBD1. Unmatched junction bases numbered 9, after V lost 7 bases and J lost 3 bases. This CDR3 contains 14 residues. CDR1 is SGHRS and CDR2 is YFSETQ in the germline V gene. CDR3 coding DNA: TGCGCCAGCGGGGTAGGGACAGCGGACTATGGCTACACCTTC. Translating it yields CASGVGTADYGYTF.

V usage is TRBV30 and J usage is TRBJ1-5; no clear D. There are 14 residues in the CDR3. Per germline, CDR1 GTSNPN and CDR2 SVGIG (reference sequence). V was trimmed by 4 bases and J by 5 bases, leaving 15 bases between them. The CDR3 coding sequence is TGTGCCTGGAAAGACCGTGTACGGGATCAGCCCCAGCATTTT. Translation gives CAWKDRVRDQPQHF.

This CDR3 reads CASSEGGTFPGANVLTF. The CDR3 DNA sequence: TGTGCCAGCAGCGAGGGGGGGACATTTCCTGGGGCCAACGTCCTGACTTTC. The rearrangement links TRBV28 to TRBJ2-6; the D gene is possibly TRBD2 (7 bases). The CDR3 spans 17 residues. Trimming removed 6 bases from V and 2 bases from J, with 17 bases in between. Per the germline V gene, CDR1 is MDHEN and CDR2 is SYDVKM. The full variable domain, in which reference TRBV28 and TRBJ2-6 provide the parts outside the CDR3, is DVKVTQSSRYLVKRTGEKVFLECVQDMDHENMFWYRQDPGLGLRLIYFSYDVKMKEKGDIPEGYSVSREKKERFSLILESASTNQTSMYLCASSEGGTFPGANVLTFGAGSRLTVL.

The V call is TRBV7-9, the J call TRBJ2-4; no reliable D call. The CDR3 runs to 15 residues. Trimming took off 5 bases at V and 0 bases at J, with 11 bases between the two ends. The V gene's germline CDR1 is SEHNR and CDR2 FQNEAQ (reference sequence). The CDR3 loop reads CASSRDTQAKNIQYF. The CDR3, as DNA: TGTGCCAGCAGCCGAGACACCCAAGCCAAAAACATTCAGTACTTC.

The chain joins TRBV9 to TRBJ1-3; D uncertain. Germline V gives CDR1 SGDLS, CDR2 YYNGEE. V gave up 0 bases and J gave up 2 bases, with 6 bases separating them. This CDR3 has 14 residues. The CDR3 loop is CASSVGYPGNTIYF. As DNA, the CDR3 is TGTGCCAGCAGCGTAGGGTACCCTGGAAACACCATATATTTT.

To note about this clone: Different DNA sequences within this sample yield the same CDR3. V is TRBV19 and J is TRBJ1-1; D perhaps matches TRBD1 (5 bases). The length of the CDR3 is 15 residues. V dropped 1 base and J dropped 1 base, with 10 bases sitting between them. From germline, CDR1 is LNHDA and CDR2 SQIVND (reference sequence). CDR3 nucleotide sequence: TGTGCCAGTAGTATAGGGGCAGGGCGGAACACTGAAGCTTTCTTT. Translation gives CASSIGAGRNTEAFF.

V is TRBV5-1 and J is TRBJ2-1, with TRBD1 as a possible D gene (6 bases). V was clipped by 4 bases and J by 0 bases, with 11 bases between them. CDR1 and CDR2 (germline): SGHRS, YFSETQ. The CDR3 has 15 amino acids. CDR3 amino acids: CASSEGVSSYNEQFF. For the CDR3, the DNA is TGCGCCAGCAGCGAGGGGGTTAGCTCCTACAATGAGCAGTTCTTC.

V usage is TRBV7-9 and J usage is TRBJ2-7; no reliable D call. Trimming removed 5 bases at V and 2 bases at J, with 7 bases between. The germline V gene has CDR1 SEHNR and CDR2 FQNEAQ (reference sequence). CDR3 length equals 12 residues. CDR3 sequence (DNA): TGTGCCAGCAGCGGAGAACCCTACGAGCAGTACTTC. Protein sequence: CASSGEPYEQYF.

CDR3 sequence: CASSLDPGGFETQYF. The CDR3 bases are TGCGCCAGCAGCTTGGATCCAGGGGGGTTCGAGACCCAGTACTTC. The J gene is TRBJ2-5, the V gene TRBV5-1, with D maybe TRBD1 (7 bases). CDR1 SGHRS and CDR2 YFSETQ come from the germline V gene. Trimming left V 0 bases short and J 5 bases short, with 14 bases between. The CDR3 has 15 amino acids.

In regard to this clone: The same CDR3 also results from other DNA sequences found in this sample. The genes are TRBV6-6 and TRBJ2-3; D is undetermined. Germline CDR1 reads MNHNY; CDR2 reads SVGAGI (reference sequence). The CDR3 has 12 amino acids. V shed 2 bases and J shed 1 base, with 1 base lying between them. Here the CDR3 DNA reads TGTGCCAGCAGTTACGGCACAGATACGCAGTATTTT. Translating it yields CASSYGTDTQYF.

The chain employs TRBV5-1 and TRBJ1-3; unclear D gene. CDR1 is SGHRS, CDR2 YFSETQ, per germline. The CDR3 runs 15 residues. V lost 4 bases and J lost 0, with 11 bases in between. CDR3: CASSQTVSSGNTIYF. The DNA of the CDR3 is TGCGCCAGCAGCCAGACGGTTTCCTCTGGAAACACCATATATTTT.

This clone was observed a few times. The rearrangement links TRBV19 to TRBJ1-1; D remains unclear. Germline values: CDR1 LNHDA, CDR2 SQIVND (reference sequence). The CDR3 is made up of 15 amino acids. V gave up 5 bases and J gave up 0 bases, with 13 bases separating them. CDR3 region: CASSGRRTMNTEAFF. The CDR3 DNA reads as TGTGCCAGTAGTGGGCGACGAACTATGAACACTGAAGCTTTCTTT. Complete variable domain (other parts from reference TRBV19 and TRBJ1-1): DGGITQSPKYLFRKEGQNVTLSCEQNLNHDAMYWYRQDPGQGLRLIYYSQIVNDFQKGDIAEGYSVSREKKESFPLTVTSAQKNPTAFYLCASSGRRTMNTEAFFGQGTRLTVV.

In this sample, this clone turned up a few times. The V gene is TRBV19, the J gene TRBJ2-1, with D hard to call. The CDR3 spans 15 residues. The germline V and J ends were trimmed by 5 bases and 0 bases, with 11 bases remaining between them. The germline CDR1 and CDR2 sequences are LNHDA and SQIVND (reference sequence). CDR3 DNA: TGTGCCAGTAGTGCCGTGGTGAGCTCCTACAATGAGCAGTTCTTC. Translation gives CASSAVVSSYNEQFF. Variable domain in full (rest from reference TRBV19 and TRBJ2-1): DGGITQSPKYLFRKEGQNVTLSCEQNLNHDAMYWYRQDPGQGLRLIYYSQIVNDFQKGDIAEGYSVSREKKESFPLTVTSAQKNPTAFYLCASSAVVSSYNEQFFGPGTRLTVL.

With respect to this clone: The sample carries other DNA sequences with the same CDR3. This chain links TRBV5-1 with TRBJ1-1, with D unclear. Trimming pared 0 bases from V and 1 base from J, leaving 7 bases between. This CDR3 comprises 14 residues. The germline V gene has CDR1 SGHRS and CDR2 YFSETQ. DNA for the CDR3: TGCGCCAGCAGCTTGGGCGCAGGGAACACTGAAGCTTTCTTT. Translation: CASSLGAGNTEAFF.

J is TRBJ1-4 and V is TRBV15; D unclear. CDR1 LNHNV and CDR2 YYDKDF come from the germline V gene (reference sequence). V was cut by 0 bases and J by 6 bases, with 14 bases left in between. The CDR3 totals 16 residues. This CDR3 is CATSRDKFSGYEKLFF. DNA for the CDR3: TGTGCCACCAGCAGAGATAAATTTTCCGGATATGAAAAACTGTTTTTT.

This clone was detected only once. Other DNA sequences within the sample encode an identical CDR3. The V and J genes are TRBV5-1 and TRBJ1-1, with a weak D call TRBD1 (6 bases). V was clipped by 4 bases and J by 1 base, with 14 bases between them. This CDR3 is built from 15 residues. CDR1 and CDR2 (germline): SGHRS, YFSETQ. The CDR3 DNA is TGCGCCAGCAGCCCTGGAGGGGGGGCGAACACTGAAGCTTTCTTT. Its translation: CASSPGGGANTEAFF. Full variable domain (missing parts from reference TRBV5-1 and TRBJ1-1): KAGVTQTPRYLIKTRGQQVTLSCSPISGHRSVSWYQQTPGQGLQFLFEYFSETQRNKGNFPGRFSGRQFSNSRSEMNVSTLELGDSALYLCASSPGGGANTEAFFGQGTRLTVV.

This chain uses TRBV30 with TRBJ1-1; D not certain. Germline CDR1 GTSNPN, CDR2 SVGIG (reference sequence). This CDR3 contains 15 residues. V was cut by 0 bases and J by 4 bases, with 15 bases left in between. The DNA of the CDR3 is TGTGCCTGGAGTGTATCCATGGTAGGTCGCACTGAAGCTTTCTTT. Its translation is CAWSVSMVGRTEAFF.

As for this clone: Its ends do not fully match the called genes, so a read error is possible. J is TRBJ1-2 and V is TRBV7-2; D perhaps matches TRBD1 (6 bases). Germline assignment: CDR1 SGHTA and CDR2 FQGNSA. The CDR3 is made up of 16 amino acids. In DNA, the CDR3 is TGTGCCAGCAGTTTAGCCACCCTCGGGGGCGGGAGGGGCTACACCTTC. Its translation: CASSLATLGGGRGYTF.

This rearrangement joins TRBV30 to TRBJ1-2, with D hard to call. Germline CDR1 is GTSNPN and CDR2 is SVGIG (reference sequence). V lost 5 bases and J 8 bases, leaving 12 bases between the germline ends. This CDR3 has 11 residues. This chain's CDR3 is CAWDTNGGYTF. In DNA form, the CDR3 reads TGTGCCTGGGATACCAATGGAGGCTACACCTTC.

This clone has just one count. The chain recombines TRBV28 with TRBJ1-5, with a weak D call TRBD1 (5 bases). The CDR3 length is 18 residues. CDR1 is MDHEN and CDR2 is SYDVKM in the germline V gene. Trimming took 5 bases from V and 4 from J, leaving 24 bases between them. Written as DNA, the CDR3 is TGTGCCAGCAGTACTCTAACCGGGACCACAAGGTCAAATCAGCCCCAGCATTTT. Protein: CASSTLTGTTRSNQPQHF.